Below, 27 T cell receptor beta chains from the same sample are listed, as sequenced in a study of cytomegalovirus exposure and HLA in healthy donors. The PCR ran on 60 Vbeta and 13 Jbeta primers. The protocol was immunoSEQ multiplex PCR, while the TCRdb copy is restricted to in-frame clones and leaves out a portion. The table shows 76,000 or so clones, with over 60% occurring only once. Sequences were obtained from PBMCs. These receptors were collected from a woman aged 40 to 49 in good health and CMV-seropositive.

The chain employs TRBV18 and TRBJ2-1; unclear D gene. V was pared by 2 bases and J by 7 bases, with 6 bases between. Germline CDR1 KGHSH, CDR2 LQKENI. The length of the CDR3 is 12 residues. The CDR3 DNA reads TGTGCCAGCTCACCAGGGCTAAATGAGCAGTTCTTC. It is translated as CASSPGLNEQFF.

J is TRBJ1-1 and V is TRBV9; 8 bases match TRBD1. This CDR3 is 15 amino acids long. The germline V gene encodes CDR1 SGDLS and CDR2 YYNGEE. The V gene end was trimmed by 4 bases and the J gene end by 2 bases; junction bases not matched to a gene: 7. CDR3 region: CASSPGQGANTEAFF. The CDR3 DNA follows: TGTGCCAGCAGCCCCGGACAGGGCGCCAACACTGAAGCTTTCTTT.

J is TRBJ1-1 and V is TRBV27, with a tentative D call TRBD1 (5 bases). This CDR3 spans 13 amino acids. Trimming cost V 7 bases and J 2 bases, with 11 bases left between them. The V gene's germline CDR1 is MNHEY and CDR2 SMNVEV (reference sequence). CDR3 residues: CASNAGGNTEAFF. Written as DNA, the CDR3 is TGTGCCAGCAACGCGGGGGGTAACACTGAAGCTTTCTTT.

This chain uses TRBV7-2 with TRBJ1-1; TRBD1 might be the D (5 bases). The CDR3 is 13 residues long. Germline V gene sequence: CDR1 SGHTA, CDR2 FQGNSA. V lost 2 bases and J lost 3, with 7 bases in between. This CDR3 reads CASSLRGDTEAFF. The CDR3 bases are TGTGCCAGCAGCTTACGGGGGGACACTGAAGCTTTCTTT.

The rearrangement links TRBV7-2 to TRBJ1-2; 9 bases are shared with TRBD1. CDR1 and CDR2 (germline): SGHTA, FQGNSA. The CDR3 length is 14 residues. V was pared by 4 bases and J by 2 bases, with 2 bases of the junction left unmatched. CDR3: CASSSGTGNYGYTF. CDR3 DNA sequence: TGTGCCAGCAGCTCCGGGACAGGGAACTATGGCTACACCTTC.

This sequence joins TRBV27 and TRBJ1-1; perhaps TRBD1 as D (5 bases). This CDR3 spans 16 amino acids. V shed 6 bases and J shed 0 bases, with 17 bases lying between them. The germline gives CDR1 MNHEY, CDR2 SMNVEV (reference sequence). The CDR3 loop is CASSPSGGLMNTEAFF. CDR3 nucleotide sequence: TGTGCCAGCAGCCCGTCGGGGGGACTCATGAACACTGAAGCTTTCTTT.

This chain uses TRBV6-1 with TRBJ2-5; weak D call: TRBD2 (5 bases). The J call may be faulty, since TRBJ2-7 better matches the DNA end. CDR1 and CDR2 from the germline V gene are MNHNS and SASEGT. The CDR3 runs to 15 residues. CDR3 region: CASSEITGSSYEQYF. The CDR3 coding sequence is TGTGCCAGCAGTGAAATAACGGGAAGCTCCTACGAGCAGTACTTC.

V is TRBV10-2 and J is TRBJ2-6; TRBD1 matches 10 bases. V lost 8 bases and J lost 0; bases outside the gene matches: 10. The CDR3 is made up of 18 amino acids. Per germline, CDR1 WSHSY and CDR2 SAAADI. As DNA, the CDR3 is TGCGCCAGCCTGGGGACAGGGGCGGACCTCTCTGGGGCCAACGTCCTGACTTTC. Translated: CASLGTGADLSGANVLTF.

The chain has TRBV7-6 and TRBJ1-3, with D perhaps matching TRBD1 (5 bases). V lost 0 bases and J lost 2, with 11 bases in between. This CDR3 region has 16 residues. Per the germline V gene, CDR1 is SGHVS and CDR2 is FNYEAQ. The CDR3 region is CASSLAGPGAGNTIYF. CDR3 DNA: TGTGCCAGCAGCTTAGCGGGACCGGGGGCTGGAAACACCATATATTTT.

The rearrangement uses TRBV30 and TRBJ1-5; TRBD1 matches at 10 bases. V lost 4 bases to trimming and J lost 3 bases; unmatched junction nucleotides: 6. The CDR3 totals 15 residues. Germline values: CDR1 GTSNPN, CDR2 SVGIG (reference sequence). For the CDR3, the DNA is TGTGCCTGGAATAAAGGGACAGGGGACAATCAGCCCCAGCATTTT. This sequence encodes CAWNKGTGDNQPQHF.

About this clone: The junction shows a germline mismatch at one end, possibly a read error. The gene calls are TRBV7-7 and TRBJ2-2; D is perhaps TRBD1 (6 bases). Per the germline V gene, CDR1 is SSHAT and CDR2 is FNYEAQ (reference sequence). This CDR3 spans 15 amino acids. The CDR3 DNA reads TGTGCTAGCAGCTCCACCAGGGGACCCGCCGGGGAGCTGTTTTTT. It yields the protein CASSSTRGPAGELFF.

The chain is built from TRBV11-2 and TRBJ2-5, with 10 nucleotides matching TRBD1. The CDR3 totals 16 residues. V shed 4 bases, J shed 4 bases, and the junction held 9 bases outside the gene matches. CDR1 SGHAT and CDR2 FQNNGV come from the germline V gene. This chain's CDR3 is CASSSRQGARVETQYF. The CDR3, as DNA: TGTGCCAGCAGCTCAAGACAGGGGGCGAGGGTAGAGACCCAGTACTTC.

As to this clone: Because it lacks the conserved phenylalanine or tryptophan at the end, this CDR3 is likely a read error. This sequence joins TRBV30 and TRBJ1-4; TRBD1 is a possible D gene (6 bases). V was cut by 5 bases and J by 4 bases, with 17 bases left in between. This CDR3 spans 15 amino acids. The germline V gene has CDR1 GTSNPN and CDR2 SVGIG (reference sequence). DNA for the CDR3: TGTGCCTGGGAGGCTCCAGGGGCCAGTAATGAAAAACTGTTTGTT. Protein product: CAWEAPGASNEKLFV.

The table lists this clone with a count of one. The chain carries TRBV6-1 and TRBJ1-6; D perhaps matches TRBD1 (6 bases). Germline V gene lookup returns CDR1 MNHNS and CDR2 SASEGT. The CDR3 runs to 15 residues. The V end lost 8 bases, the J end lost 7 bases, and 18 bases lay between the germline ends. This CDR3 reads CASLPGVHHNSPLHF. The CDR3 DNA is TGTGCCAGCCTTCCAGGGGTTCATCACAATTCACCCCTCCACTTT.

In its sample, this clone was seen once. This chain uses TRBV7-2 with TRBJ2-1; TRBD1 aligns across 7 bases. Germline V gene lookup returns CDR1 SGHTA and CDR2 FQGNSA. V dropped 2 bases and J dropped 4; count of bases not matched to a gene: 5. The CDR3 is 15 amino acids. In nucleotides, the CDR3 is TGTGCCAGCAGCTTATTAGGACAGGAATACAATGAGCAGTTCTTC. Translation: CASSLLGQEYNEQFF.

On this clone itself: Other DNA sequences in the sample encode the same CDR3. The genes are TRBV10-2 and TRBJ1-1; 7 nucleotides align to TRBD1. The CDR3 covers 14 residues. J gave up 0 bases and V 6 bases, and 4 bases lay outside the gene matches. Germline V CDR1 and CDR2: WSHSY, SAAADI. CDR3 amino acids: CASSEQGVNTEAFF. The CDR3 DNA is TGCGCCAGCAGCGAGCAGGGGGTGAACACTGAAGCTTTCTTT.

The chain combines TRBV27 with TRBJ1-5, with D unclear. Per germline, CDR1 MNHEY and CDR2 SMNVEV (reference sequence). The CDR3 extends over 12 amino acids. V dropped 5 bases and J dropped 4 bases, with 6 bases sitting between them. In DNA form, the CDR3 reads TGTGCCAGCAGTGCGGGTAATCAGCCCCAGCATTTT. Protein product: CASSAGNQPQHF.

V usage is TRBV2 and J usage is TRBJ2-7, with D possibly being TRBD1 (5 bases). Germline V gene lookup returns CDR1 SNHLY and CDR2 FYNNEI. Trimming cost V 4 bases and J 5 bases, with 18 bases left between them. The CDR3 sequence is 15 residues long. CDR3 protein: CASSAGQGEVHEQYF. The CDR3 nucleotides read TGTGCCAGCAGTGCGGGTCAGGGTGAGGTCCACGAGCAGTACTTC.

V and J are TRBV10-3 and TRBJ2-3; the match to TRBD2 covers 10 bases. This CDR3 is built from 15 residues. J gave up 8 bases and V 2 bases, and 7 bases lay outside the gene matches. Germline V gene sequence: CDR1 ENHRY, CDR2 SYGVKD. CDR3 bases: TGTGCCATCAGTGAGACGTCTAGCGGGAGTGGTACGCAGTATTTT. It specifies CAISETSSGSGTQYF.

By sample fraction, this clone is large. DNA of the CDR3: TGTGCCAGCAGCTTAGAGAAACTAGCGGGAGGGCACAATGAGCAGTTCTTC. Translation gives CASSLEKLAGGHNEQFF. The V gene is TRBV11-2, the J gene TRBJ2-1; 13 bases are shared with TRBD2. The CDR3 is 17 residues long. V shed 0 bases, J shed 5 bases, and the junction held 4 bases outside the gene matches. CDR1 and CDR2 (germline): SGHAT, FQNNGV.

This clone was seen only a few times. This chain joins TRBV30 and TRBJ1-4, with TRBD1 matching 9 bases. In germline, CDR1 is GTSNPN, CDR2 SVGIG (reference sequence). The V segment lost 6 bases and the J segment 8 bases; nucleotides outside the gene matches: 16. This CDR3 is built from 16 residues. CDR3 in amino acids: CACREGTGKSWEKLFF. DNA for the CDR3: TGTGCCTGCAGGGAAGGGACAGGGAAGAGTTGGGAAAAACTGTTTTTT.

For the CDR3, the DNA is TGTGCCAGCAGTCGTATCACCGGGGAGCTGTTTTTT. Amino acid sequence: CASSRITGELFF. The rearrangement joins TRBV2 to TRBJ2-2; D unclear. The CDR3 is 12 amino acids. V was clipped by 5 bases and J by 4 bases, with 5 bases between them. The V gene's germline CDR1 is SNHLY and CDR2 FYNNEI.

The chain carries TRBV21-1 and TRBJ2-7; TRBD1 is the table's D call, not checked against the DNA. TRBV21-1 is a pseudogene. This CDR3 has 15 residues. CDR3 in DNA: TGTGCCAGCAGCAAAGGAGGGACAGGGGGGTACGAGCAGTACTTC. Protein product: CASSKGGTGGYEQYF.

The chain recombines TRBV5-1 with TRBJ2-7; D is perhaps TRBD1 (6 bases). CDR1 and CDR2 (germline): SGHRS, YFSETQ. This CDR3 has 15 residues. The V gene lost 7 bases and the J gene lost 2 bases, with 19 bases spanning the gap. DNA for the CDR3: TGCGCCAGCCGTAAAGACCGGGACAAAACCTACGAGCAGTACTTC. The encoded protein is CASRKDRDKTYEQYF. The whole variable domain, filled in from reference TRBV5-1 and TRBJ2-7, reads KAGVTQTPRYLIKTRGQQVTLSCSPISGHRSVSWYQQTPGQGLQFLFEYFSETQRNKGNFPGRFSGRQFSNSRSEMNVSTLELGDSALYLCASRKDRDKTYEQYFGPGTRLTVT.

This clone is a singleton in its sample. The CDR3 loop is CASSLSYSYEQYF. As DNA, the CDR3 is TGTGCCAGCAGCCTTAGTTACAGCTACGAGCAGTACTTC. The chain is built from TRBV11-3 and TRBJ2-7; no firm D call. V dropped 5 bases and J dropped 3 bases, with 11 bases sitting between them. Germline CDR1 is SGHNT and CDR2 is YENEEA. This CDR3 is 13 amino acids long.

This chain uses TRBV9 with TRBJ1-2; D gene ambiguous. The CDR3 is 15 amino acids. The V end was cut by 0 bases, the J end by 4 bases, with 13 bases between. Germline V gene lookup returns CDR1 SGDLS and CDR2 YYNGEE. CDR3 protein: CASSVDQQLLYGYTF. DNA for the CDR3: TGTGCCAGCAGCGTAGATCAACAGCTACTCTATGGCTACACCTTC.

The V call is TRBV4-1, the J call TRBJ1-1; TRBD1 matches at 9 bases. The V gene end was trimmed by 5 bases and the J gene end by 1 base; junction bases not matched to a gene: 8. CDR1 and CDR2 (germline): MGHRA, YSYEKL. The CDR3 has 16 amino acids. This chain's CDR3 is CASSARTGERNTEAFF. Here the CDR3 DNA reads TGCGCCAGCAGCGCCCGGACAGGGGAAAGGAACACTGAAGCTTTCTTT.